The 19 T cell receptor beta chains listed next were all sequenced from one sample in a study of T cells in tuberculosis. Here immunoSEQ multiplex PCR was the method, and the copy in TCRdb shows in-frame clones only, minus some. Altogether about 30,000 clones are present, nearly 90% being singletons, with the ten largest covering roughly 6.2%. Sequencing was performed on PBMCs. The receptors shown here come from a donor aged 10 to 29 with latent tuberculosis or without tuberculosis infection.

CDR3 in amino acids: CASSGVGAYTDTQYF. CDR3 sequence (DNA): TGTGCCAGTTCCGGCGTTGGGGCTTACACAGATACGCAGTATTTT. V and J are TRBV19 and TRBJ2-3, with a possible D match to TRBD1 (5 bases). The CDR3 has 15 amino acids. The V gene's germline CDR1 is LNHDA and CDR2 SQIVND (reference sequence). V was shortened by 8 bases and J by 2 bases, with 17 bases between the two germline ends.

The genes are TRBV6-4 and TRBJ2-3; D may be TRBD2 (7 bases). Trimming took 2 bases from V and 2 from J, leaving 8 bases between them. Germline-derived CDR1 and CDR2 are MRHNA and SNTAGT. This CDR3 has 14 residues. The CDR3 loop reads CASSDGGATDTQYF. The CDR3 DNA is TGTGCCAGCAGTGACGGGGGGGCCACAGATACGCAGTATTTT.

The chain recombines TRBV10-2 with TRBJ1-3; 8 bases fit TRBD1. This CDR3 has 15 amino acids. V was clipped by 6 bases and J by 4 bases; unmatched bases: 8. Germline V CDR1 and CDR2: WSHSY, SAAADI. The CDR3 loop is CASREQGEDGNTIYF. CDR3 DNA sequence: TGCGCCAGCAGGGAACAGGGGGAGGACGGAAACACCATATATTTT.

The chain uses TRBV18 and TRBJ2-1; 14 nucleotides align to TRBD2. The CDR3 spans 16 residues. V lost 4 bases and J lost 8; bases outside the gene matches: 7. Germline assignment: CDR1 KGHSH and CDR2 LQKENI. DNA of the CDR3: TGTGCCAGCTCACTCCCCGGGACTAGCGGGGGAGATGAGCAGTTCTTC. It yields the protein CASSLPGTSGGDEQFF. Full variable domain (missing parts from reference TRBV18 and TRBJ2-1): NAGVMQNPRHLVRRRGQEARLRCSPMKGHSHVYWYRQLPEEGLKFMVYLQKENIIDESGMPKERFSAEFPKEGPSILRIQQVVRGDSAAYFCASSLPGTSGGDEQFFGPGTRLTVL.

The CDR3 bases are TGCGCCAGCCGAGGACAGGGGAGAACTGGAAACACCATATATTTT. Translating gives CASRGQGRTGNTIYF. The chain recombines TRBV5-1 with TRBJ1-3; TRBD1 agrees at 9 bases. Trimming took 7 bases from V and 2 from J; bases not matched to a gene: 7. The germline gives CDR1 SGHRS, CDR2 YFSETQ. The CDR3 is made up of 15 amino acids. The whole variable domain, filled in from reference TRBV5-1 and TRBJ1-3, reads KAGVTQTPRYLIKTRGQQVTLSCSPISGHRSVSWYQQTPGQGLQFLFEYFSETQRNKGNFPGRFSGRQFSNSRSEMNVSTLELGDSALYLCASRGQGRTGNTIYFGEGSWLTVV.

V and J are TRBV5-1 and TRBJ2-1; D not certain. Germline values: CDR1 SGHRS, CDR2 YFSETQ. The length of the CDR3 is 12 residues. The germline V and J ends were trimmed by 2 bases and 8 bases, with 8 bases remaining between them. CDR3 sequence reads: CASSLIGDEQFF. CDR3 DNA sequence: TGCGCCAGCAGCTTAATCGGTGATGAGCAGTTCTTC.

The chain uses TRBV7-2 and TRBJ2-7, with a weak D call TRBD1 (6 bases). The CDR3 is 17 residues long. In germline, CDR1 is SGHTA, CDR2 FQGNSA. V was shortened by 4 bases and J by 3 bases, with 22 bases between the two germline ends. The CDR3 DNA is TGTGCCAGCAGCTACCCCCGGACAGCGCCCTCCTACTACGAGCAGTACTTC. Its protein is CASSYPRTAPSYYEQYF.

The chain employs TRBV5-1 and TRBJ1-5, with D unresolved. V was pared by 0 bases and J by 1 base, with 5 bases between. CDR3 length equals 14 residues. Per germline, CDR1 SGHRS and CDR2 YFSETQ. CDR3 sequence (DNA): TGCGCCAGCAGCTTGGACGGGAGCAATCAGCCCCAGCATTTT. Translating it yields CASSLDGSNQPQHF.

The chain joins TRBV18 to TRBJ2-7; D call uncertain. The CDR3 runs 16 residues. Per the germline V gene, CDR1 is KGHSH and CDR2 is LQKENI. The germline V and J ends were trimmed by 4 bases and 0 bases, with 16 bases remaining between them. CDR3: CASSLQSSAGSYEQYF. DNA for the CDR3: TGTGCCAGCTCACTTCAGTCGTCGGCAGGCTCCTACGAGCAGTACTTC.

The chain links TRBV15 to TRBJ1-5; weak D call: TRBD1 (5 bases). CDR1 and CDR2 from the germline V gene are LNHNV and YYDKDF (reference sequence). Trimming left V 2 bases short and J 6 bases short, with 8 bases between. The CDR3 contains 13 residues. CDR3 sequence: CATSRQGGQPQHF. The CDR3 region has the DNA TGTGCCACCAGCAGACAGGGAGGTCAGCCCCAGCATTTT.

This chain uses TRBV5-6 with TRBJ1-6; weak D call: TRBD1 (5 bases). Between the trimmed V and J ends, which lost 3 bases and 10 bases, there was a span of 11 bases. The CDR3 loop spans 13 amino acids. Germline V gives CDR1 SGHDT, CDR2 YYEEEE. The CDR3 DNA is TGTGCCAGCAGCTGGGCAGGGAAGTCACCCCTCCACTTT. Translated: CASSWAGKSPLHF.

CDR3 sequence: CASSPQGTTNEKLFF. CDR3 DNA sequence: TGTGCCAGCTCACCGCAGGGGACAACTAATGAAAAACTGTTTTTT. The chain uses TRBV18 and TRBJ1-4; D perhaps matches TRBD1 (6 bases). Trimming pared 3 bases from V and 0 bases from J, leaving 8 bases between. The germline CDR1 and CDR2 sequences are KGHSH and LQKENI. The CDR3 consists of 15 residues.

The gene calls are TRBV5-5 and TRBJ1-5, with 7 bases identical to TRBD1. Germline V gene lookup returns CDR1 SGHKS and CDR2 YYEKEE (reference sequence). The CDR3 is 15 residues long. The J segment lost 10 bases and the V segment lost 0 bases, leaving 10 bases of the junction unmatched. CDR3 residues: CASSLGSGQGGPQHF. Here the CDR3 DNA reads TGTGCCAGCAGCTTGGGAAGCGGGCAGGGGGGCCCCCAGCATTTT.

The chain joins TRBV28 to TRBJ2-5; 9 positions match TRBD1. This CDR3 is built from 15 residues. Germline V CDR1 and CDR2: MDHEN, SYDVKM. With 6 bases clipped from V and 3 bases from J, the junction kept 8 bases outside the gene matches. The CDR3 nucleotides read TGTGCCAGCAGGCCGACGGGACAGGGTAAAGAGACCCAGTACTTC. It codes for CASRPTGQGKETQYF.

The CDR3 sequence: CASSGQGVNEQFF. CDR3 DNA sequence: TGTGCCAGCAGTGGGCAGGGGGTCAATGAGCAGTTCTTC. The J gene is TRBJ2-1, the V gene TRBV25-1; 7 positions match TRBD1. This CDR3 has 13 residues. CDR1 is MGHDK and CDR2 is SYGVNS in the germline V gene. V shed 4 bases, J shed 6 bases, and the junction held 3 bases outside the gene matches.

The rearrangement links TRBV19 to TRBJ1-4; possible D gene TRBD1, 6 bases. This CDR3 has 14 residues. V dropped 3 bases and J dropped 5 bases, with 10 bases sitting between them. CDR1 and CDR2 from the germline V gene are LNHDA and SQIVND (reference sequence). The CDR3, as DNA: TGTGCCAGTAGTATGACAGGACCCAATGAAAAACTGTTTTTT. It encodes CASSMTGPNEKLFF.

The DNA of the CDR3 is TGTGCCAGCAGTCCGGGGGTGGAGAGGCACAGGGGGAGGACTGAAGCTTTCTTT. Translation gives CASSPGVERHRGRTEAFF. The chain has TRBV2 and TRBJ1-1, with 8 nucleotides matching TRBD1. The length of the CDR3 is 18 residues. Unmatched junction bases numbered 19, after V lost 5 bases and J lost 5 bases. Germline values: CDR1 SNHLY, CDR2 FYNNEI.

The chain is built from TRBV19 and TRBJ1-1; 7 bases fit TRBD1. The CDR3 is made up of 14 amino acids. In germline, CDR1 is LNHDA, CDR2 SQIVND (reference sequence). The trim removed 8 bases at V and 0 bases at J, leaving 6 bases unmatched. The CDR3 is CASGQGGLNTEAFF. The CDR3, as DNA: TGTGCCAGTGGCCAGGGGGGCTTGAACACTGAAGCTTTCTTT.

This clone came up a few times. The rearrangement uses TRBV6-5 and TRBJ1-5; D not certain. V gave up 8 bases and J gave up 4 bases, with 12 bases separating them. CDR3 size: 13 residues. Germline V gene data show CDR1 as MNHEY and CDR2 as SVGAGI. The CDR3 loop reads CASAGQQNQPQHF. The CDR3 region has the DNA TGTGCCAGCGCGGGCCAGCAAAATCAGCCCCAGCATTTT.